The present TCR beta chain was sequenced within a study of T-cell memory formation after mild COVID-19. Notes on the study in general: Mainly in CM and EM were contracting CD4+ clones; CD8+ were in EMRA.

One entry per CDR3 protein results from TCRdb running MiXCR on the 5' RACE reads. The table lists approximately 560,000 distinct CDR3 sequences, about 18% of them singletons. Germline loops: CDR1 MGHRA, CDR2 YSYEKL. V dropped 4 bases and J dropped 1 base, with 8 bases sitting between them. This CDR3 has 15 amino acids. This clonotype was detected only a few times. Its antigen is currently unknown. The sample consisted of PBMCs or a T cell subset sorted from them (not recorded which). The J gene is TRBJ2-6, the V gene TRBV4-1; D perhaps matches TRBD1 (5 bases). This TCR was recovered from an adult woman who had mild COVID-19 (a few samples of this study predate the infection). Cell type and time point are not known. The CDR3 sequence is CASSPRQSGANVLTF. The CDR3 DNA reads TGCGCCAGCAGCCCCCGACAGTCTGGGGCCAACGTCCTGACTTTC.